This T cell receptor (beta chain) stems from a study of blood T cell repertoires in COVID-19. Only in-frame clones appear in the TCRdb table, and some are missing; sequencing was by immunoSEQ multiplex PCR. The data contain about 470,000 clones, approximately 86% of them singletons. V lost 0 bases, J lost 8 bases, and 14 bases lay in between. The CDR3 covers 15 residues. Germline CDR1 reads LGHDT; CDR2 reads YNNKEL (reference sequence). The chain employs TRBV3-1 (or the pseudogene TRBV3-2) and TRBJ2-4; perhaps TRBD2 as D (7 bases). The receptor's source is a woman aged 18-35 years who had recovered from COVID-19. Sample: PBMCs or T cells enriched from blood (not recorded which). The CDR3 loop reads CASSQDRGARDIQYF. The CDR3 DNA sequence: TGTGCCAGCAGCCAAGACCGGGGGGCGAGGGACATTCAGTACTTC.